This section outlines one TCR beta chain sequence together with its context. The data derive from a study of T cell responses to AZD1222 COVID-19 vaccine. The length of the CDR3 is 13 residues. V was cut by 4 bases and J by 3 bases, with 9 bases left in between. Germline CDR1 reads ENHRY; CDR2 reads SYGVKD. Clones were sequenced by immunoSEQ multiplex PCR, and TCRdb holds only the in-frame ones, with some missing. The sample includes 93,000 or so clones, 90% seen only once; the top ten take about 5%. The chain links TRBV10-3 to TRBJ1-2; weak D call: TRBD1 (6 bases). This TCR was recovered from an adult in good health. The sample was peripheral blood, taken on day 0 of AZD1222 vaccination. The DNA of the CDR3 is TGTGCCATCAGTGGGGGGGCCTACTATGGCTACACCTTC. Translated, it gives CAISGGAYYGYTF.